One and the same sample provided the 4 T cell receptor beta chains below, sequenced in a study of cytomegalovirus exposure and HLA in healthy donors. Primers for the PCR totalled 60 Vbeta and 13 Jbeta. Libraries were prepared by immunoSEQ multiplex PCR; TCRdb keeps only in-frame clonotypes and omits some of them. The table lists about 180,000 clones, roughly 75% of them singletons. Sequenced: PBMCs. The receptors come from a man aged 40-55 years in good health and CMV-seronegative.

The V and J genes are TRBV14 and TRBJ2-3, with D maybe TRBD2 (5 bases). The CDR3 runs 17 residues. The V and J ends lost 5 bases and 9 bases respectively, with 27 bases between them. Germline V gives CDR1 SGHDN, CDR2 FVKESK. The CDR3 DNA is TGTGCCAGCAGCTTCCAAGACGTCGGGGTCCGACCATGGACGCAGTATTTT. Protein: CASSFQDVGVRPWTQYF. Based on the CDR3 plus reference TRBV14 and TRBJ2-3, the full variable domain is EAGVTQFPSHSVIEKGQTVTLRCDPISGHDNLYWYRRVMGKEIKFLLHFVKESKQDESGMPNNRFLAERTGGTYSTLKVQPAELEDSGVYFCASSFQDVGVRPWTQYFGPGTRLTVL.

This chain uses TRBV15 with TRBJ2-1, with 9 nucleotides matching TRBD1. Germline V gene lookup returns CDR1 LNHNV and CDR2 YYDKDF (reference sequence). The V and J ends lost 0 bases and 3 bases, in that order; junction bases with no gene match: 6. The CDR3 loop spans 17 amino acids. DNA of the CDR3: TGTGCCACCAGCAGAGATATTTGGGACAGGGACTACAATGAGCAGTTCTTC. This translates into CATSRDIWDRDYNEQFF. Drawing the rest from reference TRBV15 and TRBJ2-1, the complete variable domain is DAMVIQNPRYQVTQFGKPVTLSCSQTLNHNVMYWYQQKSSQAPKLLFHYYDKDFNNEADTPDNFQSRRPNTSFCFLDIRSPGLGDTAMYLCATSRDIWDRDYNEQFFGPGTRLTVL.

The chain employs TRBV5-6 and TRBJ1-1, with 8 bases identical to TRBD1. Germline V gene sequence: CDR1 SGHDT, CDR2 YYEEEE. The CDR3 totals 14 residues. Losses at the gene ends were 0 bases for V and 7 bases for J; bases not matched to a gene: 5. For the CDR3, the DNA is TGTGCCAGCAGCTTGGGGGCAGGGGGCCGTGAAGCTTTCTTT. This codes for CASSLGAGGREAFF. Together with reference TRBV5-6 and TRBJ1-1, the CDR3 gives the full variable domain: DAGVTQSPTHLIKTRGQQVTLRCSPKSGHDTVSWYQQALGQGPQFIFQYYEEEERQRGNFPDRFSGHQFPNYSSELNVNALLLGDSALYLCASSLGAGGREAFFGQGTRLTVV.

This clone has more than one count but fewer than ten. J is TRBJ1-2 and V is TRBV7-9, with 9 bases identical to TRBD1. The germline CDR1 and CDR2 sequences are SEHNR and FQNEAQ (reference sequence). This CDR3 region has 13 residues. The V and J ends lost 4 bases and 8 bases, in that order; junction bases with no gene match: 5. The CDR3 loop is CASSWDRVKGYTF. In nucleotides, the CDR3 is TGTGCCAGCAGCTGGGACAGGGTCAAAGGCTACACCTTC.